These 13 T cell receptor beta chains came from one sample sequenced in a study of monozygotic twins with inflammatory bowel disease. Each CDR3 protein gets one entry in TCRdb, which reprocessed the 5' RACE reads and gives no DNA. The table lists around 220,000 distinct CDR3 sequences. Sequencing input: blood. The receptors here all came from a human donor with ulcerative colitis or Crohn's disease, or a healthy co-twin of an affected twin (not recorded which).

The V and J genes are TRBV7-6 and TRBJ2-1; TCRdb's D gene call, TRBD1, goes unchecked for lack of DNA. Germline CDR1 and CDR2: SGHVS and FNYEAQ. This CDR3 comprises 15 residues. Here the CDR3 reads CASTEGAAGGNEQFF.

The CDR3 sequence is CASSYRASGTSYNEQFF. This chain uses TRBV6-5 with TRBJ2-1; TCRdb's D gene call, TRBD2, goes unchecked for lack of DNA. This CDR3 is 17 amino acids long. CDR1 and CDR2 (germline): MNHEY, SVGAGI.

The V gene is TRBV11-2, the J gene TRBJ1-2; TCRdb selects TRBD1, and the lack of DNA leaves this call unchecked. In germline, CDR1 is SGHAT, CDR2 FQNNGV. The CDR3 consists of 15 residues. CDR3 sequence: CASSLDRRGNYGYTF. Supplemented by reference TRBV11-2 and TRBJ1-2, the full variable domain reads EAGVAQSPRYKIIEKRQSVAFWCNPISGHATLYWYQQILGQGPKLLIQFQNNGVVDDSQLPKDRFSAERLKGVDSTLKIQPAKLEDSAVYLCASSLDRRGNYGYTFGSGTRLTVV.

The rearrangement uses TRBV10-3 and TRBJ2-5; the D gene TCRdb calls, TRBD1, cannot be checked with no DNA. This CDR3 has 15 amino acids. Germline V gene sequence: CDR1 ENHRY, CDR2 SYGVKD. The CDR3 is CAISERSTGTETQYF.

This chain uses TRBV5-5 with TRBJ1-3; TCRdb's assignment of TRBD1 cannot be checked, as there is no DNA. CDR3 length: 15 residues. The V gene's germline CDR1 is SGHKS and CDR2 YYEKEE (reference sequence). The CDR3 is CASSPWTGGGNTIYF.

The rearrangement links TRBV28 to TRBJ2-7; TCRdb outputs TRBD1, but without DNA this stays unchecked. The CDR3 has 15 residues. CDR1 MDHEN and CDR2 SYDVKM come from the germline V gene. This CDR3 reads CASSSYGQSGGEQYF.

Here the CDR3 reads CASSPWGAEIREQYF. The J gene is TRBJ2-7, the V gene TRBV7-9; the TRBD1 assignment by TCRdb is unverifiable without DNA. The CDR3 sequence is 15 residues long. Germline V lookup: CDR1 SEHNR, CDR2 FQNEAQ (reference sequence).

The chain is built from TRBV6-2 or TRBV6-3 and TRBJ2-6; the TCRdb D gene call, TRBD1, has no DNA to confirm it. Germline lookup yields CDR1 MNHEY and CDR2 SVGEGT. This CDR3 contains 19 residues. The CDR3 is CASSRPGTKGHSGANVLTF.

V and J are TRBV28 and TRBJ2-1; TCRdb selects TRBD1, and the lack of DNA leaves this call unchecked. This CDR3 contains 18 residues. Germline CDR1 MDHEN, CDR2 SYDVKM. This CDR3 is CASRPGGQGVSYYYEQFF. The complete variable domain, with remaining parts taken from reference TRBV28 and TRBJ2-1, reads DVKVTQSSRYLVKRTGEKVFLECVQDMDHENMFWYRQDPGLGLRLIYFSYDVKMKEKGDIPEGYSVSREKKERFSLILESASTNQTSMYLCASRPGGQGVSYYYEQFFGPGTRLTVL.

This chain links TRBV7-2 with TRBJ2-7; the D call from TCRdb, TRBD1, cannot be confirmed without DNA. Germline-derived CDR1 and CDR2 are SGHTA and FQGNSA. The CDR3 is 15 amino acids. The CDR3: CASSFGRTGSYEQYF.

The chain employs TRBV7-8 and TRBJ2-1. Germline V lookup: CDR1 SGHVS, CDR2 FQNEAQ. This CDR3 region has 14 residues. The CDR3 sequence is CASLRGGSYNEQFF.

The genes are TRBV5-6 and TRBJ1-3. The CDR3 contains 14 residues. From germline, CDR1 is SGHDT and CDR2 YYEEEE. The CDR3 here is CASILRGTGNTIYF. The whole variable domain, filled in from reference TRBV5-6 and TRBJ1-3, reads DAGVTQSPTHLIKTRGQQVTLRCSPKSGHDTVSWYQQALGQGPQFIFQYYEEEERQRGNFPDRFSGHQFPNYSSELNVNALLLGDSALYLCASILRGTGNTIYFGEGSWLTVV.

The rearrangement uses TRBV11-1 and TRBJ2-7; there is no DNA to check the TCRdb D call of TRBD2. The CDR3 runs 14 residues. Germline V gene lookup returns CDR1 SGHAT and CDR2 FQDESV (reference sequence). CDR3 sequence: CASSRDYLSYEQYF.